The present T cell receptor (beta chain) was sequenced within a study of blood T cell repertoires in COVID-19 (dated by TCRdb to between 2020 and 2021). Notes on the research overall: Samples covering the acute and convalescent phases of COVID-19 were provided by collaborators in the United States, Italy and Spain. Nearly every sample came with metadata listing a de-identified subject ID, COVID-19 status, age in years and sex. The samples were drawn from two sources: the first 160 participants of the ongoing ImmuneRACE study, and some 1,300 subjects contributed by 6 global collaborators. Where HLA class I and class II types were available, the types were taken from metadata supplied by the sample provider, not from assay-based typing. The repertoires were released in a freely available public database meant as a resource for research on the immune response to SARS-CoV-2. The prospective study material was composed of cDNA or gDNA derived from T cells, B-cell-depleted T cells, or PBMCs. Deeply sampled blood TCRbeta repertoires from subjects exposed to, actively infected with, or recovered from COVID-19 were included in the dataset. What the study reported, not specific to this receptor: How much clinical and demographic metadata was included differed by source and by participant, and the metadata was provided uncurated.

Collaborating institutions collected whole blood in K2EDTA tubes following their own protocols. For TCRbeta analysis, collaborators shipped samples as frozen whole blood, isolated PBMCs, or DNA extracted from either of those sample types. There are 14 amino acids in the CDR3, from cysteine to phenylalanine inclusive. The only DNA kept is the CDR3, 42 bases in frame from the first base. CDR1 and CDR2, looked up from the germline V gene (reference sequence), are LNHDA and SQIVND. Compared with germline, V lacks 6 bases and J lacks 5 bases; bases without a gene match: 8. TCRbeta CDR3 regions were amplified from genomic DNA by means of the immunoSEQ Assay, a bias-controlled multiplex PCR. For the original study's pipeline: Nucleated cell counts per sample were estimated from amplification of reference gene primers within the assay. To quantify the absolute abundance of each unique TCRbeta CDR3 rearrangement, sequence reads were collapsed and filtered. Productive Simpson clonality was computed per sample as the square root of Simpson's diversity index over productive rearrangements. TCRdb carries this immuneACCESS record with in-frame sequences only. Its versions omit some clonotypes, under half of them owing to an unresolved V gene in the studies checked, with the rest unexplained. V, J and clone size are taken as reported in that table, and D and trimming were inferred from the DNA itself. The sample records approximately 450,000 clones, about 89% of which are singletons. 4% to 5.5% of the sample is held by the ten biggest clonotypes.

As concerns this clone: No cognate antigen has been identified for it. Base qualities are not recorded, but no much larger clone differs from it by a single base.

The sequence links TRBV19 to TRBJ1-2, with TRBD1 identical over 8 junction bases. The sample was peripheral blood. The source of this sequence is a woman aged 25 to 39 with acute or convalescent COVID-19. The CDR3 is CASRNWTGRYGYTF. In nucleotides, the sequence is TGTGCCAGTAGGAACTGGACAGGGAGGTATGGCTACACCTTC.